The rows below give T cell receptor beta chains drawn from one sample of a study of blood T cell repertoires in COVID-19. Repertoires were generated with immunoSEQ multiplex PCR, while TCRdb's copy carries only in-frame clones and drops some. The sample comprises more than 80,000 clones, 84% of which are singletons, and around 15% rests with the top ten. Sequencing was performed on peripheral blood. These receptors were obtained from an older woman with acute or convalescent COVID-19. The CDR3 runs from the conserved cysteine through the conserved F or W. The order of the fields is V gene, D gene, J gene, clone size, CDR3 protein, CDR3 DNA. D genes are given only for firm matches. Clone size is given for some rows only: seen once, a few or many times, or a class if the clone is expanded.

v_gene: TRBV6-4; d_gene: -; j_gene: TRBJ1-6; abundance: -; CDR3aa: CASSVLPQGGGSNSPLHF; CDR3nt: TGTGCCAGCAGTGTCCTACCACAGGGTGGGGGTTCTAATTCACCCCTCCACTTT
v_gene: TRBV5-1; d_gene: TRBD1; j_gene: TRBJ2-7; abundance: -; CDR3aa: CASMATGVYEQYF; CDR3nt: TGCGCCAGCATGGCCACAGGGGTCTACGAGCAGTACTTC
v_gene: TRBV29-1; d_gene: TRBD1; j_gene: TRBJ1-2; abundance: few; CDR3aa: CSVGTPTGGVMNGYTF; CDR3nt: TGCAGCGTCGGTACACCTACAGGGGGTGTTATGAATGGCTACACCTTC
v_gene: TRBV4-1; d_gene: TRBD1; j_gene: TRBJ1-3; abundance: -; CDR3aa: CASSPNPQGSGNTIYF; CDR3nt: TGCGCCAGCAGCCCAAATCCACAGGGGTCTGGAAACACCATATATTTT
v_gene: TRBV12-5; d_gene: TRBD1; j_gene: TRBJ2-5; abundance: -; CDR3aa: CASGLVLGRGLRETQYF; CDR3nt: TGTGCTAGTGGTTTGGTACTAGGCAGGGGGCTTCGGGAGACCCAGTACTTC
v_gene: TRBV5-1; d_gene: -; j_gene: TRBJ1-6; abundance: -; CDR3aa: CASSLDGASTGYNSPLHF; CDR3nt: TGCGCCAGCAGCTTGGATGGTGCTTCGACTGGCTATAATTCACCCCTCCACTTT
v_gene: TRBV27; d_gene: -; j_gene: TRBJ2-5; abundance: once; CDR3aa: CASSLLASQETQYF; CDR3nt: TGTGCCAGCAGTTTATTGGCCTCTCAAGAGACCCAGTACTTC
v_gene: TRBV5-5; d_gene: TRBD2; j_gene: TRBJ2-7; abundance: -; CDR3aa: CASSFGTGGAEYF; CDR3nt: TGTGCCAGCAGCTTCGGAACGGGGGGGGCGGAGTACTTC
v_gene: TRBV15; d_gene: -; j_gene: TRBJ1-2; abundance: -; CDR3aa: CATSRDLLGTKTGYGYTF; CDR3nt: TGTGCCACCAGCAGAGATCTTTTGGGGACTAAAACCGGCTATGGCTACACCTTC
v_gene: TRBV7-9; d_gene: TRBD1; j_gene: TRBJ1-2; abundance: -; CDR3aa: CASSMGTVVTNYGYTF; CDR3nt: TGTGCCAGCAGCATGGGGACAGTGGTAACTAACTATGGCTACACCTTC
v_gene: TRBV7-2; d_gene: TRBD1; j_gene: TRBJ1-6; abundance: once; CDR3aa: CASSLLNRGYSPLHF; CDR3nt: TGTGCCAGCAGCTTATTGAACAGGGGTTATTCACCCCTCCACTTT
v_gene: TRBV10-3; d_gene: -; j_gene: TRBJ1-5; abundance: -; CDR3aa: CAISEDINQPQHF; CDR3nt: TGTGCCATCAGCGAGGACATTAATCAGCCCCAGCATTTT
v_gene: TRBV2; d_gene: TRBD2; j_gene: TRBJ2-7; abundance: -; CDR3aa: CASSEGRAYYEQYF; CDR3nt: TGTGCCAGCAGTGAGGGGAGGGCGTACTACGAGCAGTACTTC
v_gene: TRBV10-3; d_gene: TRBD1; j_gene: TRBJ1-6; abundance: once; CDR3aa: CAISTGAIVSPLHF; CDR3nt: TGTGCCATTTCCACAGGGGCCATTGTTTCACCCCTCCACTTT
v_gene: TRBV5-1; d_gene: -; j_gene: TRBJ1-1; abundance: -; CDR3aa: CASSLGGGSTEAFF; CDR3nt: TGCGCCAGCAGCTTGGGGGGAGGGAGCACTGAAGCTTTCTTT
v_gene: TRBV5-6; d_gene: -; j_gene: TRBJ2-3; abundance: -; CDR3aa: CASSLVASGYTDTQYF; CDR3nt: TGTGCCAGCAGCTTGGTCGCCTCGGGGTACACAGATACGCAGTATTTT
v_gene: TRBV2; d_gene: -; j_gene: TRBJ2-7; abundance: few; CDR3aa: CASSEGGEQYF; CDR3nt: TGTGCCAGCAGTGAAGGCGGCGAGCAGTACTTC
v_gene: TRBV2; d_gene: -; j_gene: TRBJ1-2; abundance: -; CDR3aa: CANQTGFYGYTF; CDR3nt: TGTGCCAACCAGACAGGCTTCTATGGCTACACCTTC
v_gene: TRBV19; d_gene: TRBD1; j_gene: TRBJ1-5; abundance: once; CDR3aa: CASSRDRGGQPQHF; CDR3nt: TGTGCCAGTAGTAGAGACAGGGGAGGGCAGCCCCAGCATTTT
v_gene: TRBV5-4; d_gene: TRBD1; j_gene: TRBJ2-5; abundance: -; CDR3aa: CASSPQGVETQYF; CDR3nt: TGTGCCAGCAGCCCGCAGGGGGTAGAGACCCAGTACTTC
v_gene: TRBV7-2; d_gene: TRBD2; j_gene: TRBJ2-1; abundance: once; CDR3aa: CASSFSGGGNEQFF; CDR3nt: TGTGCCAGCAGCTTTAGCGGGGGCGGGAATGAGCAGTTCTTC
v_gene: TRBV19; d_gene: TRBD1; j_gene: TRBJ2-7; abundance: medium-sized; CDR3aa: CASGTGGTLYEQYF; CDR3nt: TGTGCCAGTGGTACAGGGGGTACCTTATACGAGCAGTACTTC
v_gene: TRBV7-9; d_gene: -; j_gene: TRBJ1-2; abundance: once; CDR3aa: CASSLQGGDGYTF; CDR3nt: TGTGCCAGCAGCTTACAGGGTGGAGATGGCTACACCTTC
v_gene: TRBV28; d_gene: TRBD2; j_gene: TRBJ2-3; abundance: -; CDR3aa: CASSSGLAGVIDTQYF; CDR3nt: TGTGCCAGCAGTTCGGGACTAGCGGGAGTAATAGATACGCAGTATTTT
v_gene: TRBV5-6; d_gene: TRBD1; j_gene: TRBJ1-1; abundance: -; CDR3aa: CASSSPDRGPNTEAFF; CDR3nt: TGTGCCAGCAGCTCCCCTGACAGGGGGCCGAACACTGAAGCTTTCTTT
v_gene: TRBV6-5; d_gene: TRBD2; j_gene: TRBJ2-2; abundance: once; CDR3aa: CASSYGAGGSTGELFF; CDR3nt: TGTGCCAGCAGTTACGGAGCGGGGGGAAGCACCGGGGAGCTGTTTTTT
v_gene: TRBV6-1; d_gene: TRBD1; j_gene: TRBJ2-7; abundance: -; CDR3aa: CASSEDRWDRNEQYF; CDR3nt: TGTGCCAGCAGTGAAGATCGTTGGGACAGGAACGAGCAGTACTTC
v_gene: TRBV5-4; d_gene: TRBD2; j_gene: TRBJ2-2; abundance: -; CDR3aa: CASSVAGGLTGELFF; CDR3nt: TGTGCCAGCAGCGTTGCGGGAGGATTGACCGGGGAGCTGTTTTTT
v_gene: TRBV5-4; d_gene: -; j_gene: TRBJ2-7; abundance: -; CDR3aa: CASSLDAGSSYEQYF; CDR3nt: TGTGCCAGCAGCTTGGACGCGGGGAGCTCCTACGAGCAGTACTTC
v_gene: TRBV15; d_gene: TRBD2; j_gene: TRBJ2-7; abundance: -; CDR3aa: CATSRFGLAAYEQYF; CDR3nt: TGTGCCACCAGCAGATTTGGACTAGCGGCCTACGAGCAGTACTTC
v_gene: TRBV18; d_gene: TRBD2; j_gene: TRBJ2-1; abundance: -; CDR3aa: CASSPYLAGSGNEQFF; CDR3nt: TGTGCCAGCTCACCATACTTAGCGGGATCGGGCAATGAGCAGTTCTTC
v_gene: TRBV11-3; d_gene: -; j_gene: TRBJ2-5; abundance: -; CDR3aa: CASSLGQAETQYF; CDR3nt: TGTGCCAGCAGCTTAGGACAGGCGGAGACCCAGTACTTC
v_gene: TRBV28; d_gene: -; j_gene: TRBJ2-1; abundance: -; CDR3aa: CASSLKGREQFF; CDR3nt: TGTGCCAGCAGTTTAAAAGGGAGGGAGCAGTTCTTC
v_gene: TRBV5-1; d_gene: TRBD2; j_gene: TRBJ2-7; abundance: once; CDR3aa: CASSPLGGTGEQYF; CDR3nt: TGCGCCAGCAGCCCCTTGGGGGGGACGGGCGAGCAGTACTTC
v_gene: TRBV7-2; d_gene: -; j_gene: TRBJ1-2; abundance: -; CDR3aa: CASSLAGAGDYGYTF; CDR3nt: TGTGCCAGCAGCTTAGCTGGTGCAGGGGATTATGGCTACACCTTC
v_gene: TRBV9; d_gene: -; j_gene: TRBJ2-2; abundance: -; CDR3aa: CASQDRTNTGELFF; CDR3nt: TGTGCCAGCCAGGATAGGACGAACACCGGGGAGCTGTTTTTT
v_gene: TRBV5-8; d_gene: TRBD2; j_gene: TRBJ2-1; abundance: -; CDR3aa: CASSLSSGSVPYEQFF; CDR3nt: TGTGCCAGCAGCCTCAGTAGCGGGAGCGTCCCCTATGAGCAGTTCTTC
v_gene: TRBV29-1; d_gene: TRBD1; j_gene: TRBJ1-4; abundance: -; CDR3aa: CSVTTGSNEKLFF; CDR3nt: TGCAGCGTCACGACAGGGAGTAATGAAAAACTGTTTTTT
v_gene: TRBV30; d_gene: TRBD1; j_gene: TRBJ1-2; abundance: -; CDR3aa: CAWTPGPGTGNFPSIYGYTF; CDR3nt: TGTGCCTGGACCCCCGGCCCCGGGACAGGCAACTTTCCTTCGATCTATGGCTACACCTTC
v_gene: TRBV20-1; d_gene: -; j_gene: TRBJ1-3; abundance: -; CDR3aa: CSASQGNTIYF; CDR3nt: TGCAGTGCTAGTCAGGGAAACACCATATATTTT
v_gene: TRBV5-1; d_gene: -; j_gene: TRBJ1-6; abundance: once; CDR3aa: CASSLEGGPNSPLHF; CDR3nt: TGCGCCAGCAGCTTGGAAGGGGGTCCAAATTCACCCCTCCACTTT
v_gene: TRBV29-1; d_gene: TRBD2; j_gene: TRBJ2-7; abundance: once; CDR3aa: CSVGGLAGGSYEQYF; CDR3nt: TGCAGCGTTGGAGGCCTAGCGGGAGGGTCCTACGAGCAGTACTTC